This TCR beta chain was documented in a study of cytomegalovirus exposure and HLA in healthy donors. It was with 60 Vbeta and 13 Jbeta primers that the PCR ran. Some clones are missing from TCRdb's copy, which holds only in-frame ones; the method was immunoSEQ multiplex PCR. The sample includes around 100,000 clones, 75% to 80% seen only once; the top ten take approximately 5%. About this clone: What it recognizes is unknown. An end of the junction differs from the germline gene, which may be a read error. Distinct nucleotide sequences in the sample also encode this CDR3.

The germline V gene encodes CDR1 MNHEY and CDR2 SVGAGI. The CDR3 extends over 13 amino acids. Study observations and caveats: In a later analysis, across HLA loci, associated TCR counts were highest for DRB1, lowest for HLA-C. Analysis performed later found 15,000 or so TCR beta sequences associated with HLA alleles at 0.05 false discovery rate. Roughly uniform sequencing depth across donors was assumed, possibly incorrectly.

This chain uses TRBV6-5 with TRBJ1-5, with D possibly matching TRBD1 (6 bases). Sequencing was performed on PBMCs. This sequence originates from a man in his sixties in good health and CMV-seropositive. The CDR3 nucleotides are TGCGCCAGTCAGGGGTGGAGCAATCAGCCCCAGCATTTT. Its translation is CASQGWSNQPQHF.